What follows are 30 T cell receptor beta chains derived from one specimen sequenced in a study of control samples from healthy donors and cancer patients. Libraries were prepared by immunoSEQ multiplex PCR; TCRdb keeps only in-frame clonotypes and omits some of them. In the table there are about 200,000 clones, about 91% of which are singletons. The material sequenced was blood. These receptors were obtained from a man aged 30-40 years in good health.

This chain links TRBV7-8 with TRBJ2-7, with a possible D match to TRBD1 (6 bases). The CDR3 sequence is 15 residues long. Germline CDR1 reads SGHVS; CDR2 reads FQNEAQ. V dropped 5 bases and J dropped 4 bases, with 18 bases sitting between them. The CDR3 sequence: CASSPTGGAGYEQYF. As DNA, the CDR3 is TGTGCCAGCAGCCCGACAGGTGGGGCTGGTTACGAGCAGTACTTC.

In nucleotides, the CDR3 is TGTGCCAGCAGCCTCCCCCTAGGCGGGGTTAACACCGGGGAGCTGTTTTTT. It translates to CASSLPLGGVNTGELFF. V and J are TRBV3-1 (or the pseudogene TRBV3-2) and TRBJ2-2; maybe TRBD2 (6 bases). CDR1 is LGHDT and CDR2 is YNNKEL in the germline V gene (reference sequence). The CDR3 spans 17 residues. Between the trimmed V and J ends, which lost 4 bases and 2 bases, there was a span of 17 bases.

The J gene is TRBJ2-2, the V gene TRBV6-5; D gene uncertain. The germline gives CDR1 MNHEY, CDR2 SVGAGI. CDR3 length: 14 amino acids. Trimming cost V 2 bases and J 0 bases, with 4 bases left between them. In DNA form, the CDR3 reads TGTGCCAGCAGTTACGACCCGAACACCGGGGAGCTGTTTTTT. It yields the protein CASSYDPNTGELFF.

The chain combines TRBV6-5 with TRBJ2-3; TRBD1 is a possible D gene (5 bases). The CDR3 is made up of 14 amino acids. The V end lost 0 bases, the J end lost 9 bases, and 13 bases lay between the germline ends. CDR1 is MNHEY and CDR2 is SVGAGI in the germline V gene. CDR3: CASSYSNFQGTQYF. CDR3 DNA sequence: TGTGCCAGCAGTTACTCGAATTTTCAGGGCACGCAGTATTTT.

The CDR3 is CASSPNRGTYNEQFF. In DNA form, the CDR3 reads TGTGCCAGCAGCCCCAACCGGGGGACCTACAATGAGCAGTTCTTC. This chain links TRBV11-2 with TRBJ2-1; perhaps TRBD2 as D (6 bases). The germline gives CDR1 SGHAT, CDR2 FQNNGV. Trimming took 5 bases from V and 2 from J, leaving 13 bases between them. The CDR3 is made up of 15 amino acids.

The chain couples TRBV12-5 to TRBJ1-5; TRBD1 agrees at 7 bases. The CDR3 contains 14 residues. The V and J ends lost 6 bases and 4 bases, in that order; junction bases with no gene match: 6. Germline CDR1 and CDR2: LGHNT and FRNRAP. The CDR3 loop is CASGITTGNQPQHF. The CDR3 DNA reads TGTGCTAGTGGAATAACGACAGGGAATCAGCCCCAGCATTTT.

V usage is TRBV4-1 and J usage is TRBJ1-4, with a weak D call TRBD1 (5 bases). The germline gives CDR1 MGHRA, CDR2 YSYEKL. The CDR3 is 15 amino acids. The germline V and J ends were trimmed by 3 bases and 2 bases, with 10 bases remaining between them. The CDR3 nucleotides read TGCGCCAGCAGCCAGGGGGAAACGACTAATGAAAAACTGTTTTTT. Amino acid sequence: CASSQGETTNEKLFF.

This chain connects TRBV5-1 to TRBJ2-4, with a weak D call TRBD1 (6 bases). Germline lookup yields CDR1 SGHRS and CDR2 YFSETQ. This CDR3 is 14 amino acids long. Trimming cost V 9 bases and J 5 bases, with 18 bases left between them. CDR3 DNA sequence: TGCGCCACCCACCCCGGGACACAAGAAAACATTCAGTACTTC. Encoded protein: CATHPGTQENIQYF.

The V gene is TRBV3-1 (or the pseudogene TRBV3-2), the J gene TRBJ2-2; D unresolved. Germline loops: CDR1 LGHDT, CDR2 YNNKEL (reference sequence). V was shortened by 2 bases and J by 5 bases, with 9 bases between the two germline ends. CDR3 size: 14 residues. CDR3 loop: CASSQILGTGELFF. The CDR3 nucleotides read TGTGCCAGCAGCCAAATTTTGGGGACCGGGGAGCTGTTTTTT.

Remarks on this clone: The identical CDR3 is also encoded by other nucleotide sequences in the sample. The genes are TRBV5-1 and TRBJ1-1, with D unresolved. Germline V gives CDR1 SGHRS, CDR2 YFSETQ. The V and J ends lost 0 bases and 1 base respectively, with 7 bases between them. The CDR3 runs to 14 residues. CDR3 in amino acids: CASSLGGGNTEAFF. The CDR3 bases are TGCGCCAGCAGCTTGGGGGGAGGGAACACTGAAGCTTTCTTT.

The chain couples TRBV18 to TRBJ1-5; D is unclear. CDR1 and CDR2 from the germline V gene are KGHSH and LQKENI. With 4 bases removed from V and 6 bases from J, the gap between germline ends came to 10 bases. The CDR3 consists of 13 residues. In DNA, the CDR3 is TGTGCCAGCTCACTAGGGCAGCTTCAGCCCCAGCATTTT. Residues: CASSLGQLQPQHF.

The gene calls are TRBV5-1 and TRBJ1-6; 7 nucleotides line up with TRBD1. The CDR3 loop spans 14 amino acids. V was pared by 0 bases and J by 8 bases, with 2 bases of the junction left unmatched. In germline, CDR1 is SGHRS, CDR2 YFSETQ. Here the CDR3 reads CASSLGDRDSPLHF. DNA of the CDR3: TGCGCCAGCAGCTTGGGTGACAGGGATTCACCCCTCCACTTT.

The chain carries TRBV11-2 and TRBJ1-4; perhaps TRBD1 as D (5 bases). Trimming left V 8 bases short and J 5 bases short, with 12 bases between. Germline CDR1 and CDR2: SGHAT and FQNNGV. The CDR3 consists of 13 residues. CDR3 loop: CASQGGGNEKLFF. The CDR3 DNA follows: TGTGCCAGCCAAGGCGGGGGAAATGAAAAACTGTTTTTT.

The V call is TRBV3-1 (or the pseudogene TRBV3-2), the J call TRBJ2-7; TRBD2 might be the D (6 bases). Deletions cut 0 bases from V and 2 bases from J, with 11 bases between. The CDR3 sequence is 15 residues long. Germline CDR1 is LGHDT and CDR2 is YNNKEL (reference sequence). For the CDR3, the DNA is TGTGCCAGCAGCCAAGAGGAGGGCTTGGCCTACGAGCAGTACTTC. Translation: CASSQEEGLAYEQYF.

This clone is a singleton in its sample. This sequence joins TRBV10-3 and TRBJ2-1, with 9 bases identical to TRBD2. With V trimmed by 9 bases and J by 6 bases, 9 bases remained unmatched. CDR1 and CDR2 (germline): ENHRY, SYGVKD. The CDR3 length is 14 residues. The chain's CDR3 is CAIGSERGANEQFF. The CDR3 DNA reads TGTGCCATTGGATCGGAGCGGGGGGCCAATGAGCAGTTCTTC.

This clone has more than one count but fewer than ten. The genes are TRBV11-2 and TRBJ2-1, with TRBD2 matching over 11 bases. The germline gives CDR1 SGHAT, CDR2 FQNNGV. The CDR3 totals 18 residues. Trimming cost V 0 bases and J 6 bases; bases outside gene matches: 10. The CDR3 nucleotides are TGTGCCAGCAGCTTAGACCCGTGGGGGACTAGCGGATCCAATGAGCAGTTCTTC. This encodes CASSLDPWGTSGSNEQFF.

The chain recombines TRBV2 with TRBJ2-3, with a tentative D call TRBD2 (6 bases). The CDR3 has 13 residues. The V gene's germline CDR1 is SNHLY and CDR2 FYNNEI. Trimming cost V 4 bases and J 6 bases, with 11 bases left between them. The CDR3 is CASSGTMWDTQYF. The CDR3 DNA reads as TGTGCCAGCAGTGGGACTATGTGGGATACGCAGTATTTT.

V usage is TRBV5-1 and J usage is TRBJ2-1; 13 nucleotides line up with TRBD2. V lost 4 bases to trimming and J lost 9 bases; unmatched junction nucleotides: 7. The CDR3 contains 15 residues. Germline V gene sequence: CDR1 SGHRS, CDR2 YFSETQ. CDR3 residues: CASSPTSGGAGEQFF. CDR3 in DNA: TGCGCCAGCAGCCCAACTAGCGGGGGGGCAGGTGAGCAGTTCTTC.

The chain combines TRBV15 with TRBJ1-1, with unresolved D. Trimming took 3 bases from V and 10 from J, leaving 12 bases between them. Germline V lookup: CDR1 LNHNV, CDR2 YYDKDF (reference sequence). The CDR3 loop spans 12 amino acids. DNA of the CDR3: TGTGCCACCAGCAGGGATAATACGGGAGCTTTCTTT. This sequence encodes CATSRDNTGAFF.

This chain uses TRBV12-2 with TRBJ1-4. TRBV12-2 is reported as a pseudogene. CDR3 length equals 14 residues. For the CDR3, the DNA is TGTGCAAGTCGCTTTCAAGTCACTAATGAAAAACTGTTTTTT. Residues: CASRFQVTNEKLFF.

The chain recombines TRBV23-1 with TRBJ2-7; 9 bases map to TRBD1. TRBV23-1 has ORF status, its function being uncertain. The CDR3 covers 20 residues. V gave up 2 bases and J gave up 2 bases; unmatched junction bases: 19. The CDR3, as DNA: TGCGCCAGCAGTCAACCATACCGTGGTATGGACAGGGGATTCCCCTACGAGCAGTACTTC. It specifies CASSQPYRGMDRGFPYEQYF.

This rearrangement joins TRBV18 to TRBJ2-5; D uncertain. There are 16 residues in the CDR3. V lost 0 bases and J lost 1, with 12 bases in between. Germline-derived CDR1 and CDR2 are KGHSH and LQKENI. CDR3 residues: CASSPPTQVSQETQYF. The CDR3 nucleotides read TGTGCCAGCTCACCACCCACTCAGGTTTCCCAAGAGACCCAGTACTTC.

The CDR3 sequence: CASKPGDLVYEQYF. In DNA, the CDR3 is TGTGCCAGCAAGCCCGGGGACTTAGTCTACGAGCAGTACTTC. The chain uses TRBV2 and TRBJ2-7, with D maybe TRBD2 (6 bases). The CDR3 contains 14 residues. In germline, CDR1 is SNHLY, CDR2 FYNNEI. Trimming cost V 7 bases and J 3 bases, with 16 bases left between them.

This clone was seen a few times. The rearrangement uses TRBV6-4 and TRBJ1-3; the D is unclear. The CDR3 is made up of 13 amino acids. Germline V CDR1 and CDR2: MRHNA, SNTAGT. The germline V and J ends were trimmed by 5 bases and 5 bases, with 10 bases remaining between them. The CDR3 here is CASSSGGRNTIYF. The CDR3 bases are TGTGCCAGCAGTTCAGGTGGCCGAAACACCATATATTTT.

V and J are TRBV14 and TRBJ1-5; maybe TRBD1 (5 bases). The length of the CDR3 is 13 residues. V was clipped by 3 bases and J by 4 bases, with 7 bases between them. Germline CDR1 reads SGHDN; CDR2 reads FVKESK. The CDR3 region is CASSQGLNQPQHF. CDR3 in DNA: TGTGCCAGCAGCCAGGGACTGAATCAGCCCCAGCATTTT.

V gene TRBV25-1 combines with J gene TRBJ1-1; the D is unclear. Trimming cost V 5 bases and J 4 bases, with 8 bases left between them. Looked up from germline, CDR1 is MGHDK and CDR2 is SYGVNS. The CDR3 is made up of 12 amino acids. The CDR3 sequence is CASSSFGTEAFF. CDR3 bases: TGTGCCAGCAGTTCATTCGGCACTGAAGCTTTCTTT.

About this clone itself: Germline and junction disagree at one end, which may indicate a read error. The rearrangement uses TRBV30 and TRBJ2-7; the D call may be TRBD1 or TRBD2 (5 bases each). The V gene's germline CDR1 is GTSNPN and CDR2 SVGIG (reference sequence). This CDR3 spans 15 amino acids. CDR3 in amino acids: CAWTGKGTVPEGGDF. DNA of the CDR3: TGTGCCTGGACTGGAAAGGGGACGGTCCCCGAAGGTGGGGACTTC.

The V and J genes are TRBV5-5 and TRBJ1-1; D remains unclear. Per germline, CDR1 SGHKS and CDR2 YYEKEE (reference sequence). V dropped 0 bases and J dropped 5 bases, with 8 bases sitting between them. The CDR3 loop spans 13 amino acids. In DNA, the CDR3 is TGTGCCAGCAGCTTGGTTGAGGGTACTGAAGCTTTCTTT. Residues: CASSLVEGTEAFF. The complete variable domain, with remaining parts taken from reference TRBV5-5 and TRBJ1-1, reads DAGVTQSPTHLIKTRGQQVTLRCSPISGHKSVSWYQQVLGQGPQFIFQYYEKEERGRGNFPDRFSARQFPNYSSELNVNALLLGDSALYLCASSLVEGTEAFFGQGTRLTVV.

A few counts support this clone. The chain couples TRBV7-8 to TRBJ1-5, with D possibly matching TRBD1 (5 bases). V was shortened by 0 bases and J by 1 base, with 10 bases between the two germline ends. The length of the CDR3 is 16 residues. Germline CDR1 and CDR2: SGHVS and FQNEAQ. The DNA for the CDR3 is TGTGCCAGCAGCTTAGCCGTCGGGGGAAGCAATCAGCCCCAGCATTTT. Protein sequence: CASSLAVGGSNQPQHF.

The V and J genes are TRBV2 and TRBJ1-2; 9 positions match TRBD1. This CDR3 contains 16 residues. CDR1 and CDR2 (germline): SNHLY, FYNNEI. V lost 10 bases to trimming and J lost 8 bases; unmatched junction nucleotides: 20. In DNA form, the CDR3 reads TGTGCCATCGGGAGAATGGGAGGCGGGACAGGGACAGGCTACACCTTC. This sequence encodes CAIGRMGGGTGTGYTF.